Below are 5 T cell receptor beta chains sequenced from a single sample in a study of blood T cell repertoires in COVID-19. Clones were read by immunoSEQ multiplex PCR, and TCRdb kept only the in-frame ones, dropping some. The sample consists of 110,000 to 150,000 clones, 65% to 80% of them appearing once. The specimen sequenced was peripheral blood. Receptor source: a man in his fifties or sixties with acute or convalescent COVID-19.

The chain links TRBV10-2 to TRBJ1-4; no firm D call. Germline CDR1 WSHSY, CDR2 SAAADI. The CDR3 has 14 residues. Trimming cost V 7 bases and J 7 bases, with 16 bases left between them. The CDR3 spells CASTDTGGGEKLFF. Written as DNA, the CDR3 is TGCGCCAGCACCGACACGGGTGGAGGTGAAAAACTGTTTTTT.

This clone was seen only once. The rearrangement joins TRBV7-3 to TRBJ1-2; 7 bases are a match to TRBD1. The CDR3 loop spans 15 amino acids. Germline CDR1 is SGHTA and CDR2 is FQGTGA. Trimming cost V 5 bases and J 7 bases; bases outside gene matches: 13. DNA of the CDR3: TGTGCCAGCAGCCAAGGGGGCGCGGGGCGGCCTGGCTACACCTTC. Its protein product is CASSQGGAGRPGYTF.

This sequence joins TRBV11-3 and TRBJ2-5, with 11 bases lining up with TRBD1. CDR1 and CDR2 from the germline V gene are SGHNT and YENEEA. This CDR3 is built from 14 residues. J was trimmed by 4 bases and V by 5 bases; bases with no gene match: 3. CDR3 nucleotides: TGTGCCAGCAGCCCTGGGACAGGGGGAGAGACCCAGTACTTC. Protein sequence: CASSPGTGGETQYF. Using reference TRBV11-3 and TRBJ2-5 for the parts outside the CDR3, the full variable domain is EAGVVQSPRYKIIEKKQPVAFWCNPISGHNTLYWYLQNLGQGPELLIRYENEEAVDDSQLPKDRFSAERLKGVDSTLKIQPAELGDSAVYLCASSPGTGGETQYFGPGTRLLVL.

The V gene is TRBV30, the J gene TRBJ1-5; 12 positions match TRBD1. This CDR3 has 14 amino acids. Germline trimming cut 5 bases from V and 4 bases from J; bases unmatched to any gene: 3. Germline-derived CDR1 and CDR2 are GTSNPN and SVGIG (reference sequence). CDR3 nucleotide sequence: TGTGCCTGGGGGACAGGGGGCATTAATCAGCCCCAGCATTTT. Encoded protein: CAWGTGGINQPQHF.

V usage is TRBV19 and J usage is TRBJ2-5; 8 nucleotides line up with TRBD2. The germline V gene encodes CDR1 LNHDA and CDR2 SQIVND (reference sequence). The CDR3 is 15 residues long. The J segment lost 4 bases and the V segment lost 3 bases, leaving 7 bases of the junction unmatched. In DNA form, the CDR3 reads TGTGCCAGTAGTATGCTAGCGGGCACCCCAGAGACCCAGTACTTC. Protein: CASSMLAGTPETQYF.